This T cell receptor beta chain emerged from a study of T cells in Graves' hyperthyroidism and ophthalmopathy. Findings and limits, study-wide: In the blood, most expanded thyroid clonotypes above 0.001 appeared as well.

PBMCs were collected from a roughly 10 ml volume of fresh peripheral blood. A word on this clonotype: Its antigen is not known.

Trimming removed 6 bases at V and 5 bases at J, with 11 bases between. Germline assignment: CDR1 MDHEN and CDR2 SYDVKM. The CDR3 extends over 13 amino acids. RNA transcripts yielded amplified TCR beta CDR3 regions. When the TCR CDR3 underwent first-round RT-PCR, the HTBI primer set was used. TCRdb used MiXCR to reprocess the multiplex PCR reads, holding one entry per CDR3 protein. Among around 370,000 distinct CDR3 sequences listed, less than 20% were seen once. This TCR came from a man aged 18 to 35 with Graves' ophthalmopathy. Sequencing input: blood. This sequence joins TRBV28 and TRBJ1-5; TRBD1 might be the D (6 bases). CDR3 residues: CASRSQGYQPQHF. The DNA of the CDR3 is TGTGCCAGCAGGTCCCAGGGGTATCAGCCCCAGCATTTT.